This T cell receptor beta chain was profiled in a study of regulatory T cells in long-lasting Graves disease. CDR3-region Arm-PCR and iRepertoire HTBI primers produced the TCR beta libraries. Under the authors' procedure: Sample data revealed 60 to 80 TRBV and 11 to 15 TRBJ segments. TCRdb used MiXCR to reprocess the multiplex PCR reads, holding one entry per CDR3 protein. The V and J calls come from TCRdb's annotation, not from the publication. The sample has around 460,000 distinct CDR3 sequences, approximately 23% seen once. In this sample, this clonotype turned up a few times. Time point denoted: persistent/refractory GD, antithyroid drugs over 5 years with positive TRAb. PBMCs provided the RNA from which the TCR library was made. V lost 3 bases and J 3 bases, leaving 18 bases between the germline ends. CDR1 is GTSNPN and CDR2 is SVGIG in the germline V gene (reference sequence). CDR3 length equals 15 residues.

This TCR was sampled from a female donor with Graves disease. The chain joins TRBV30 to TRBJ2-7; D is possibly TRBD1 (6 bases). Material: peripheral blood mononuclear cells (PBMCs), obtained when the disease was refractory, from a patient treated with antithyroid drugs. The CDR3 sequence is CAWRATGTGIYEQYF. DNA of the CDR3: TGTGCCTGGAGAGCCACAGGGACGGGGATCTACGAGCAGTACTTC.